The 3 T cell receptor beta chains below were found in one sample sequenced in a study of blood T cell repertoires in COVID-19. Assay: immunoSEQ multiplex PCR; the TCRdb copy retains only in-frame clones and omits some. The sample includes under 250,000 clones, around 83% seen only once; the top ten take roughly 8.2%. What was sequenced was peripheral blood. Source of these receptors: a woman in her forties or fifties with acute or convalescent COVID-19.

V is TRBV5-6 and J is TRBJ2-1; 8 bases line up with TRBD1. Germline V lookup: CDR1 SGHDT, CDR2 YYEEEE. This CDR3 is built from 15 residues. After removal of 4 bases from V and 8 bases from J, the junction contained 11 bases not matched to a gene. CDR3 nucleotide sequence: TGTGCCAGCAGCGAAGGGGCAGGGGGCTTGGATGAGCAGTTCTTC. This codes for CASSEGAGGLDEQFF. Combining the CDR3 with reference TRBV5-6 and TRBJ2-1 gives the whole variable domain DAGVTQSPTHLIKTRGQQVTLRCSPKSGHDTVSWYQQALGQGPQFIFQYYEEEERQRGNFPDRFSGHQFPNYSSELNVNALLLGDSALYLCASSEGAGGLDEQFFGPGTRLTVL.

This sequence joins TRBV4-1 and TRBJ2-7; possibly TRBD1 for D (6 bases). V was pared by 0 bases and J by 0 bases, with 9 bases between. Germline assignment: CDR1 MGHRA and CDR2 YSYEKL. The length of the CDR3 is 15 residues. Here the CDR3 reads CASSQDQGHSYEQYF. As DNA, the CDR3 is TGCGCCAGCAGCCAAGATCAGGGGCACTCCTACGAGCAGTACTTC.

This chain uses TRBV28 with TRBJ1-3; a weak D match, TRBD1 (5 bases). Germline V gives CDR1 MDHEN, CDR2 SYDVKM. Trimming shortened V by 5 bases and J by 4 bases, and 15 bases separated the two germline ends. The CDR3 consists of 15 residues. The DNA of the CDR3 is TGTGCCAGCAGTACCTCGGGACTGGAAGGAAACACCATATATTTT. Residues: CASSTSGLEGNTIYF. The full variable domain, completed using reference TRBV28 and TRBJ1-3, is DVKVTQSSRYLVKRTGEKVFLECVQDMDHENMFWYRQDPGLGLRLIYFSYDVKMKEKGDIPEGYSVSREKKERFSLILESASTNQTSMYLCASSTSGLEGNTIYFGEGSWLTVV.